Each of the 23 T cell receptor beta chains below was sequenced from the same sample in a study of cytomegalovirus exposure and HLA in healthy donors. Amplification used 60 Vbeta primers and 13 Jbeta primers. Assay: immunoSEQ multiplex PCR; the TCRdb copy retains only in-frame clones and omits some. The data show 130,000 to 150,000 clones, roughly 80% seen once. The specimen sequenced was PBMCs. These receptors originate from a woman aged 40 to 55 in good health and CMV-seropositive.

In nucleotides, the CDR3 is TGTGCCAGCAGCTCAGGGGGAACCTATGGCTACACCTTC. The encoded protein is CASSSGGTYGYTF. This sequence joins TRBV7-9 and TRBJ1-2, with 7 positions matching TRBD1. CDR1 SEHNR and CDR2 FQNEAQ come from the germline V gene (reference sequence). The CDR3 length is 13 residues. V gave up 4 bases and J gave up 4 bases; unmatched junction bases: 3. Filled out from reference TRBV7-9 and TRBJ1-2, the complete variable domain reads DTGVSQNPRHKITKRGQNVTFRCDPISEHNRLYWYRQTLGQGPEFLTYFQNEAQLEKSRLLSDRFSAERPKGSFSTLEIQRTEQGDSAMYLCASSSGGTYGYTFGSGTRLTVV.

This chain joins TRBV6-1 and TRBJ2-2; the D gene is possibly TRBD2 (8 bases). V was cut by 2 bases and J by 4 bases, with 14 bases left in between. The CDR3 covers 16 residues. Per the germline V gene, CDR1 is MNHNS and CDR2 is SASEGT. The CDR3 here is CASSEREGATTGELFF. The CDR3 nucleotides read TGTGCCAGCAGTGAACGGGAGGGGGCGACCACCGGGGAGCTGTTTTTT.

A single count supports this clone. The CDR3, as DNA: TGTGCCAGCAGCCGACCCGAGGGCTCCACCATATATTTT. The encoded protein is CASSRPEGSTIYF. The chain has TRBV5-6 and TRBJ1-3; D gene uncertain. Trimming pared 4 bases from V and 9 bases from J, leaving 14 bases between. Germline assignment: CDR1 SGHDT and CDR2 YYEEEE. The CDR3 contains 13 residues.

The gene calls are TRBV5-5 and TRBJ2-2; D uncertain. The germline gives CDR1 SGHKS, CDR2 YYEKEE (reference sequence). The germline V and J ends were trimmed by 2 bases and 8 bases, with 16 bases remaining between them. The CDR3 spans 15 residues. The CDR3 sequence: CASSFGGREFGELFF. CDR3 DNA: TGTGCCAGCAGCTTTGGTGGGCGTGAGTTTGGGGAGCTGTTTTTT.

Written as DNA, the CDR3 is TGTGCCAGTAGTATAACAGGCTCCTACGAGCAGTACTTC. Amino acids: CASSITGSYEQYF. The rearrangement uses TRBV19 and TRBJ2-7; possible D gene TRBD1, 5 bases. CDR1 is LNHDA, CDR2 SQIVND, per germline (reference sequence). V gave up 2 bases and J gave up 0 bases, with 5 bases separating them. This CDR3 has 13 amino acids.

The V call is TRBV2, the J call TRBJ1-1; D perhaps matches TRBD1 (5 bases). Germline V lookup: CDR1 SNHLY, CDR2 FYNNEI. With 5 bases removed from V and 4 bases from J, the gap between germline ends came to 14 bases. This CDR3 has 14 amino acids. CDR3 residues: CASSRGEVGTEAFF. CDR3 DNA: TGTGCCAGCAGTCGGGGGGAGGTCGGCACTGAAGCTTTCTTT.

The chain joins TRBV11-2 to TRBJ2-3; no reliable D call. The CDR3 runs to 15 residues. The V and J ends lost 2 bases and 2 bases respectively, with 11 bases between them. Germline V gene lookup returns CDR1 SGHAT and CDR2 FQNNGV. CDR3 nucleotide sequence: TGTGCCAGCAGCTTAAGTCCGCGGCCCACAGATACGCAGTATTTT. It encodes CASSLSPRPTDTQYF.

The chain combines TRBV4-1 with TRBJ1-2; 7 bases map to TRBD1. The J segment lost 4 bases and the V segment lost 1 base, leaving 15 bases of the junction unmatched. The CDR3 is 18 residues long. Germline CDR1 reads MGHRA; CDR2 reads YSYEKL. CDR3 sequence (DNA): TGCGCCAGCAGCCAAGCGGTTATTTTAAGACAGGGAGGCTATGGCTACACCTTC. Translated: CASSQAVILRQGGYGYTF.

The chain combines TRBV4-1 with TRBJ2-1, with 8 bases fitting TRBD2. The germline V gene encodes CDR1 MGHRA and CDR2 YSYEKL. This CDR3 has 17 amino acids. The V gene end was trimmed by 1 base and the J gene end by 9 bases; junction bases not matched to a gene: 14. Written as DNA, the CDR3 is TGCGCCAGCAGCCAAGTCCCCCAAGAGCGGGGGTCCGGTGAGCAGTTCTTC. Protein: CASSQVPQERGSGEQFF.

This clone was observed once. The rearrangement links TRBV21-1 to TRBJ1-6; TRBD1 was called by the table and not checked on the DNA. TRBV21-1 is noted as a pseudogene. The CDR3 extends over 18 amino acids. The CDR3 spells CASSTVEEPGEYNSPLHF. DNA for the CDR3: TGTGCCAGCAGTACCGTCGAAGAGCCAGGTGAGTATAATTCACCCCTCCACTTT.

V is TRBV30 and J is TRBJ2-4; 7 nucleotides agree with TRBD1. Germline assignment: CDR1 GTSNPN and CDR2 SVGIG (reference sequence). J was trimmed by 3 bases and V by 3 bases; bases with no gene match: 5. The CDR3 has 14 residues. Here the CDR3 reads CAWSTAGGKNIQYF. CDR3 DNA sequence: TGTGCCTGGAGCACCGCAGGGGGCAAAAACATTCAGTACTTC.

V is TRBV18 and J is TRBJ2-3; 10 nucleotides line up with TRBD1. Germline V gene data show CDR1 as KGHSH and CDR2 as LQKENI. V dropped 6 bases and J dropped 4; count of bases not matched to a gene: 7. The CDR3 contains 15 residues. DNA of the CDR3: TGTGCCAGCTCGGCCCGACAGGGGGCGGCAGATACGCAGTATTTT. Translated, it gives CASSARQGAADTQYF.

This chain connects TRBV5-1 to TRBJ1-4, with D possibly TRBD1 on 5 matching bases. The V end was cut by 0 bases, the J end by 7 bases, with 13 bases between. The CDR3 runs 15 residues. In germline, CDR1 is SGHRS, CDR2 YFSETQ. The CDR3 loop reads CASSLGRGSSEKLFF. The CDR3 DNA reads as TGCGCCAGCAGCTTGGGGAGGGGCTCTAGTGAAAAACTGTTTTTT.

The V gene is TRBV7-2, the J gene TRBJ1-6; no reliable D call. In germline, CDR1 is SGHTA, CDR2 FQGNSA. There are 16 residues in the CDR3. The germline V and J ends were trimmed by 1 base and 5 bases, with 12 bases remaining between them. CDR3 DNA sequence: TGTGCCAGCAGCTTAGAGGCTTCAGGTAATAATTCACCCCTCCACTTT. It codes for CASSLEASGNNSPLHF.

This chain links TRBV5-6 with TRBJ1-3; 7 nucleotides match TRBD1. Germline trimming cut 0 bases from V and 2 bases from J; bases unmatched to any gene: 5. Germline assignment: CDR1 SGHDT and CDR2 YYEEEE. There are 16 residues in the CDR3. The chain's CDR3 is CASSLGGTATGNTIYF. In DNA form, the CDR3 reads TGTGCCAGCAGCTTGGGCGGGACAGCCACTGGAAACACCATATATTTT.

The chain uses TRBV5-1 and TRBJ1-4; D is unresolved. Trimming took 4 bases from V and 1 from J, leaving 14 bases between them. Per the germline V gene, CDR1 is SGHRS and CDR2 is YFSETQ. The CDR3 is 16 residues long. CDR3 sequence: CASSPTRRETNEKLFF. The CDR3 DNA sequence: TGCGCCAGCAGCCCGACCCGGCGGGAAACTAATGAAAAACTGTTTTTT. Looking up the rest from reference TRBV5-1 and TRBJ1-4 gives the full variable domain: KAGVTQTPRYLIKTRGQQVTLSCSPISGHRSVSWYQQTPGQGLQFLFEYFSETQRNKGNFPGRFSGRQFSNSRSEMNVSTLELGDSALYLCASSPTRRETNEKLFFGSGTQLSVL.

V gene TRBV7-7 combines with J gene TRBJ2-2, with 10 nucleotides matching TRBD2. The V gene end was trimmed by 4 bases and the J gene end by 4 bases; junction bases not matched to a gene: 3. CDR1 and CDR2 (germline): SSHAT, FNYEAQ (reference sequence). The CDR3 totals 15 residues. Here the CDR3 DNA reads TGTGCCAGCAGCTCAAGCGGGGGGGCCACCGGGGAGCTGTTTTTT. It encodes CASSSSGGATGELFF.

V and J are TRBV30 and TRBJ1-5, with D unclear. Germline CDR1 reads GTSNPN; CDR2 reads SVGIG (reference sequence). The length of the CDR3 is 13 residues. Trimming left V 3 bases short and J 2 bases short, with 8 bases between. CDR3 nucleotide sequence: TGTGCCTGGAGCCCCCTCGGCAATCAGCCCCAGCATTTT. As protein: CAWSPLGNQPQHF.

The CDR3, as DNA: TGTGCCAGCAGTTTTCAAACTAGCGGGCACGGGGAGCTGTTTTTT. Its protein is CASSFQTSGHGELFF. This chain links TRBV27 with TRBJ2-2; TRBD2 aligns across 9 bases. The CDR3 sequence is 15 residues long. Germline values: CDR1 MNHEY, CDR2 SMNVEV (reference sequence). The junction had 6 bases not matched to a gene; V was cut back by 3 bases and J by 7 bases.

This sequence joins TRBV28 and TRBJ2-2; no reliable D call. The CDR3 is made up of 12 amino acids. The germline CDR1 and CDR2 sequences are MDHEN and SYDVKM. The germline V and J ends were trimmed by 6 bases and 4 bases, with 6 bases remaining between them. For the CDR3, the DNA is TGTGCCAGCAGATTCAGCACCGGGGAGCTGTTTTTT. This gives the protein CASRFSTGELFF.

The chain combines TRBV30 with TRBJ2-3, with TRBD1 identical over 9 bases. V was clipped by 2 bases and J by 4 bases; unmatched bases: 10. Germline V gene data show CDR1 as GTSNPN and CDR2 as SVGIG (reference sequence). This CDR3 has 16 residues. CDR3 in amino acids: CAWSFGQGNPADTQYF. The CDR3 coding sequence is TGTGCCTGGAGTTTCGGACAGGGGAATCCAGCAGATACGCAGTATTTT.

This chain links TRBV9 with TRBJ1-5, with D perhaps matching TRBD1 (5 bases). Germline loops: CDR1 SGDLS, CDR2 YYNGEE. V lost 3 bases and J 0 bases, leaving 22 bases between the germline ends. The CDR3 extends over 19 amino acids. The CDR3 is CASSADLPTVRYSNQPQHF. The CDR3 DNA is TGTGCCAGCAGCGCAGATCTCCCGACAGTCAGATATAGCAATCAGCCCCAGCATTTT.

The chain joins TRBV2 to TRBJ2-3; no firm D call. Trimming stripped 7 bases from V and 0 bases from J, with 5 bases between. This CDR3 spans 12 amino acids. Germline-derived CDR1 and CDR2 are SNHLY and FYNNEI. This CDR3 reads CASNPSTDTQYF. The CDR3 coding sequence is TGTGCCAGCAATCCTAGCACAGATACGCAGTATTTT.